This T cell receptor (beta chain) is from a study of blood T cell repertoires in COVID-19. In the study overall: From T cells, B-cell-depleted T cells, or PBMCs came the material, which was cDNA or gDNA.

In this sample, this clone turned up once. The CDR3 extends over 14 amino acids. V was pared by 3 bases and J by 11 bases, with 20 bases between. Germline V gene lookup returns CDR1 SGDLS and CDR2 YYNGEE. Generated by immunoSEQ multiplex PCR, the TCRdb table keeps only in-frame clones and is missing some. In the table there are 100,000 to 150,000 clones, roughly four fifths of which are singletons. The sequenced sample consisted of peripheral blood. The rearrangement links TRBV9 to TRBJ1-1, with D possibly matching TRBD1 (6 bases). This clonotype was sampled from a man aged 25 to 40 with COVID-19, enrolled during active disease. CDR3 in DNA: TGTGCCAGCAGCGCTAAAGGACAGTCCCCTGTCGCTTTCTTT. As protein: CASSAKGQSPVAFF.